The rows below give T cell receptor beta chains drawn from one sample of a study of blood T cell repertoires in COVID-19. Only in-frame clones appear in the TCRdb table, and some are missing; sequencing was by immunoSEQ multiplex PCR. The table includes under 250,000 clones, about 86% detected once. Sequencing was performed on peripheral blood. These receptors were taken from a man aged 45-65 years with active or convalescent COVID-19. CDR3s include the opening cysteine and the closing phenylalanine or tryptophan. Each record gives: clone size, V gene, J gene, D gene, CDR3 protein, CDR3 DNA. A D gene is named only where the DNA matches it firmly. Where a row states a size, it is once, few, many or the class of an expanded clone; other rows omit it.

>NA|TRBV6-1|TRBJ1-5|NA
CASSEAVRGPQHF
TGTGCCAGCAGTGAAGCGGTCAGGGGGCCCCAGCATTTT
>few|TRBV18|TRBJ2-3|NA
CASSPAFLTDTQYF
TGTGCCAGCTCACCAGCGTTCCTCACAGATACGCAGTATTTT
>NA|TRBV28|TRBJ1-2|NA
CASSADSYGYTF
TGTGCCAGCAGCGCGGACAGTTATGGCTACACCTTC
>once|TRBV7-2|TRBJ1-5|NA
CASSWRVEQPQHF
TGTGCCAGCAGCTGGCGGGTTGAACAGCCCCAGCATTTT
>NA|TRBV5-1|TRBJ2-4|TRBD2
CASSLALAGEGNIQYF
TGCGCCAGCAGCTTGGCCTTAGCGGGAGAAGGGAACATTCAGTACTTC
>once|TRBV5-5|TRBJ2-3|NA
CASSLVSSSGTDTQYF
TGTGCCAGCAGCTTGGTATCGAGCTCGGGCACAGATACGCAGTATTTT
>few|TRBV2|TRBJ2-7|NA
CASSLSRTSRAEQYF
TGTGCCAGCAGTCTTTCTAGGACTTCCCGCGCCGAGCAGTACTTC
>few|TRBV6-1|TRBJ2-5|NA
CASSESIQETQYF
TGTGCCAGCAGTGAAAGCATACAAGAGACCCAGTACTTC
>NA|TRBV5-6|TRBJ2-3|TRBD1
CASSSGQAHPTDTQYF
TGTGCCAGCAGCTCGGGACAGGCCCACCCCACAGATACGCAGTATTTT
>few|TRBV5-4|TRBJ2-7|NA
CASSLSGGLGGEQYF
TGTGCCAGCAGCTTGTCAGGGGGACTGGGTGGCGAGCAGTACTTC
>few|TRBV5-5|TRBJ1-2|TRBD1
CASSPRQGVGYGYTF
TGTGCCAGCAGCCCCAGACAGGGGGTGGGCTATGGCTACACCTTC
>NA|TRBV20-1|TRBJ1-2|NA
CSPTRGDGYTF
TGCAGTCCGACCCGGGGTGACGGCTACACCTTC
>few|TRBV6-5|TRBJ1-4|TRBD1
CASSKGHRGNEKLFF
TGTGCCAGCAGTAAGGGGCACAGGGGGAATGAAAAACTGTTTTTT
>once|TRBV24-1|TRBJ2-1|TRBD1
CATSDSGDSLHEQFF
TGTGCCACCAGTGATTCTGGGGACAGCCTACATGAGCAGTTCTTC
>NA|TRBV2|TRBJ1-3|NA
CASSDSPLDPGNTIYF
TGTGCCAGCAGCGACTCACCCCTGGATCCAGGAAACACCATATATTTT
>NA|TRBV6-6|TRBJ1-2|NA
CASGFLGGNGYTF
TGTGCCAGCGGGTTCCTCGGGGGTAATGGCTACACCTTC
>NA|TRBV28|TRBJ2-7|TRBD1
CASSAGQGPTYEQYF
TGTGCCAGCAGTGCCGGACAGGGACCCACCTACGAGCAGTACTTC
>NA|TRBV7-2|TRBJ2-1|TRBD2
CASSKPSGGNEQFF
TGTGCCAGCAGCAAGCCTAGCGGGGGCAATGAGCAGTTCTTC
>few|TRBV6-1|TRBJ2-1|TRBD2
CASSEGLAGGNNEQFF
TGTGCCAGCAGTGAAGGTCTAGCGGGGGGAAACAATGAGCAGTTCTTC
>NA|TRBV7-2|TRBJ2-5|NA
CASSSVGQAQETQYF
TGTGCCAGCAGTTCGGTGGGGCAGGCTCAAGAGACCCAGTACTTC
>NA|TRBV6-5|TRBJ1-1|NA
CASSLDLGDTEAFF
TGTGCCAGCAGCCTAGACTTAGGGGACACTGAAGCTTTCTTT
>NA|TRBV5-6|TRBJ2-1|TRBD2
CASSRRGGRTYNEQFF
TGTGCCAGCAGCCGACGGGGGGGCCGTACCTACAATGAGCAGTTCTTC
>NA|TRBV7-9|TRBJ2-1|TRBD2
CASSLASGVLNEQFF
TGTGCCAGCAGCTTAGCTAGCGGGGTACTAAATGAGCAGTTCTTC
>NA|TRBV19|TRBJ1-2|NA
CASSIDRQILNYGYTF
TGTGCCAGTAGTATAGACCGACAGATACTAAACTATGGCTACACCTTC
>NA|TRBV7-2|TRBJ1-6|NA
CASSPPLGHNSPLHF
TGTGCCAGCAGCCCCCCCCTTGGGCATAATTCACCCCTCCACTTT
>NA|TRBV19|TRBJ2-2|TRBD1
CASHVGQGVYTGELFF
TGTGCCAGCCACGTTGGACAGGGAGTTTACACCGGGGAGCTGTTTTTT
>NA|TRBV18|TRBJ2-4|NA
CASSPPGSPGFAVNGNIQYF
TGTGCCAGCTCACCACCGGGGAGTCCAGGTTTTGCCGTAAACGGAAACATTCAGTACTTC
>NA|TRBV7-6|TRBJ2-4|TRBD1
CASSRGQGSIQYF
TGTGCCAGCAGCAGGGGACAGGGAAGCATTCAGTACTTC
>NA|TRBV19|TRBJ1-5|NA
CASSILEASNQPQHF
TGTGCCAGTAGTATACTTGAGGCTAGCAATCAGCCCCAGCATTTT
>once|TRBV23-1|TRBJ1-2|NA
CASSPAPHRKGYTF
TGCGCCAGCAGCCCCGCCCCCCACAGAAAGGGCTACACCTTC
>NA|TRBV5-1|TRBJ2-3|NA
CASSGVQGGGDTQYF
TGCGCCAGCAGCGGAGTACAGGGTGGAGGCGATACGCAGTATTTT
>NA|TRBV28|TRBJ2-3|NA
CASSFTADTQYF
TGTGCCAGCAGTTTCACTGCAGATACGCAGTATTTT
>NA|TRBV27|TRBJ1-2|TRBD1
CASKRQGNNYGYTF
TGTGCCAGCAAAAGACAGGGAAACAACTATGGCTACACCTTC
>NA|TRBV6-4|TRBJ1-2|NA
CASSPRTDPSGYGYTF
TGTGCCAGCAGTCCCCGGACAGACCCCTCAGGTTATGGCTACACCTTC
>once|TRBV28|TRBJ1-4|NA
CASSLIGQGLGKLFF
TGTGCCAGCAGTTTGATTGGGCAGGGTCTAGGAAAACTGTTTTTT
>NA|TRBV10-3|TRBJ2-5|TRBD1
CAISEDRVARETQYF
TGTGCCATCAGTGAGGACAGGGTAGCCAGAGAGACCCAGTACTTC
>NA|TRBV19|TRBJ1-2|TRBD1
CASSRPGQIYGYTF
TGTGCCAGCTCCCGTCCGGGACAGATCTATGGCTACACCTTC
>NA|TRBV3-1/TRBV3-2|TRBJ2-5|TRBD1
CASSQAIGQGGETQYF
TGTGCCAGCAGCCAAGCGATCGGACAGGGCGGAGAGACCCAGTACTTC
>once|TRBV6-5|TRBJ2-3|NA
CASRMSRYSTDTQYF
TGTGCCAGCAGGATGAGTAGATACAGCACAGATACGCAGTATTTT
>NA|TRBV18|TRBJ1-1|NA
CASLSKDRLRMNTEAFF
TGTGCCAGCCTTTCGAAGGACAGACTGAGGATGAACACTGAAGCTTTCTTT
>NA|TRBV10-2|TRBJ2-2|NA
CASSLTGSSPGELFF
TGCGCCAGCAGCCTGACAGGTTCGTCCCCCGGGGAGCTGTTTTTT
>few|TRBV7-6|TRBJ2-7|TRBD1
CASSAQAGTGGYEQYF
TGTGCCAGCAGCGCCCAGGCGGGGACAGGGGGTTACGAGCAGTACTTC
>NA|TRBV13|TRBJ2-7|TRBD2
CASSSLAGGNDYEQYF
TGTGCCAGCAGCTCTCTAGCGGGGGGAAACGATTACGAGCAGTACTTC
>few|TRBV6-4|TRBJ1-2|NA
CASSEVPGYGYTF
TGTGCCAGCAGTGAGGTGCCAGGGTACGGCTACACCTTC
>NA|TRBV9|TRBJ1-1|TRBD1
CASSLGQGNTEAFF
TGTGCCAGCAGCCTTGGACAGGGGAACACTGAAGCTTTCTTT
>NA|TRBV13|TRBJ2-3|NA
CASSLGGSVTDTQYF
TGTGCCAGCAGCCTAGGTGGGAGTGTGACAGATACGCAGTATTTT
>NA|TRBV7-2|TRBJ1-3|NA
CASSFDGRGNTIYF
TGTGCCAGCAGCTTTGACGGGAGGGGAAACACCATATATTTT
>NA|TRBV19|TRBJ1-1|NA
CASSIDFSGSMNTEAFF
TGTGCCAGTAGTATAGATTTCTCAGGGTCCATGAACACTGAAGCTTTCTTT
>NA|TRBV15|TRBJ1-4|TRBD1
CATSRDLTGPNEKLFF
TGTGCCACCAGCAGAGATCTGACAGGGCCTAATGAAAAACTGTTTTTT
>NA|TRBV7-3|TRBJ2-1|NA
CASSYGGEQFF
TGTGCCAGCAGCTACGGAGGTGAGCAGTTCTTC
>NA|TRBV10-1|TRBJ2-7|TRBD2
CASSGGLAGGQSEQYF
TGCGCCAGCAGCGGAGGACTAGCGGGGGGCCAGAGTGAGCAGTACTTC
>NA|TRBV4-1|TRBJ2-7|NA
CASSRLWSLSEQYF
TGCGCCAGCAGCCGTCTATGGAGTCTAAGCGAGCAGTACTTC
>once|TRBV7-3|TRBJ2-7|NA
CASSTHGGEQYF
TGTGCCAGCAGCACGCACGGTGGCGAGCAGTACTTC
>once|TRBV6-5|TRBJ1-1|NA
CASSYSRGARGTEAFF
TGTGCCAGCAGTTACTCGAGGGGCGCCAGGGGCACTGAAGCTTTCTTT
>NA|TRBV3-1/TRBV3-2|TRBJ2-1|TRBD2
CASSQESSSGFRGNEQFF
TGTGCCAGCAGCCAAGAATCGTCTAGCGGGTTTCGAGGGAATGAGCAGTTCTTC
>NA|TRBV6-5|TRBJ2-5|TRBD2
CASSYSSRGGQETQYF
TGTGCCAGCAGTTACTCGAGTCGGGGGGGCCAAGAGACCCAGTACTTC
>NA|TRBV2|TRBJ1-1|NA
CASSQGFANTEAFF
TGTGCCAGCAGCCAGGGATTTGCGAACACTGAAGCTTTCTTT
>NA|TRBV12-3/TRBV12-4|TRBJ2-7|NA
CASSPDRSYEQYF
TGTGCCAGCAGCCCGGACAGATCATACGAGCAGTACTTC
>NA|TRBV30|TRBJ1-1|NA
CAWAQATTEAFF
TGTGCCTGGGCCCAGGCTACCACTGAAGCTTTCTTT
>NA|TRBV6-6|TRBJ1-1|NA
CASSQDIEAFF
TGTGCCAGCAGTCAGGACATTGAAGCTTTCTTT